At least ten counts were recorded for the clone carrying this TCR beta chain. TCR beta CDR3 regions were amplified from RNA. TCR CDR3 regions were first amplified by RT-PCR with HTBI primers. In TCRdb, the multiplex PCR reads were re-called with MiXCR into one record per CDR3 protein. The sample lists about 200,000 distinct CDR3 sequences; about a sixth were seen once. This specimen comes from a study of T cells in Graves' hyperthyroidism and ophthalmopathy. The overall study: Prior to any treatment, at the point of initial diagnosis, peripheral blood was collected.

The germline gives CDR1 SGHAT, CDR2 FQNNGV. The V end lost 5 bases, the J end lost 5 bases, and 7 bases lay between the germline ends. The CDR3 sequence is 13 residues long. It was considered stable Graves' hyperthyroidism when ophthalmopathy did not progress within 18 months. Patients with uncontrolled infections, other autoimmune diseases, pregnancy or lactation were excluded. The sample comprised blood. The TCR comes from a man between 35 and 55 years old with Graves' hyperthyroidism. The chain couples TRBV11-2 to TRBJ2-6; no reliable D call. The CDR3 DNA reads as TGTGCCAGCAGCCCATCCCGGGCCAACGTCCTGACTTTC. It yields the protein CASSPSRANVLTF.